This record looks at one TCR beta chain sequence and its context. This record belongs to a study of T cell responses to AZD1222 COVID-19 vaccine. TCRdb keeps only in-frame clones here, not all; method: immunoSEQ multiplex PCR. Of approximately 140,000 clones in the sample, 80% to 95% are singletons; the top ten hold about 4.1%. V lost 5 bases and J lost 4, with 12 bases in between. CDR3 length equals 14 residues. Per germline, CDR1 SGHTA and CDR2 FQGTGA. Sample: peripheral blood, taken 28 days after the second AZD1222 dose. This sequence joins TRBV7-3 and TRBJ2-1, with D unresolved. This TCR was sampled from an adult who received the AZD1222 COVID-19 vaccine. The CDR3 loop reads CASSPRVIYNEQFF. CDR3 nucleotide sequence: TGTGCCAGCAGCCCCCGAGTAATTTACAATGAGCAGTTCTTC.